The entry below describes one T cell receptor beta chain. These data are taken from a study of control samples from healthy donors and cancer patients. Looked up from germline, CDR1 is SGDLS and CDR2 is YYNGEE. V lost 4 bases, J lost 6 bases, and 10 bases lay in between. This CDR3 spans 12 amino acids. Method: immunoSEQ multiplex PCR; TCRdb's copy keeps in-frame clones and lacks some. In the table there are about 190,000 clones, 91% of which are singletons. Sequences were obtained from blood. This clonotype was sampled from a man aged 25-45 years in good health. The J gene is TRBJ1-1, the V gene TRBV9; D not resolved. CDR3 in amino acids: CASSPMGAEAFF. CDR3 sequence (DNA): TGTGCCAGCAGCCCCATGGGCGCTGAAGCTTTCTTT.